The clone carrying this TCR beta chain was seen a few times. Clones were read by immunoSEQ multiplex PCR, and TCRdb kept only the in-frame ones, dropping some. The sample has 2,500 to 3,500 clones, around 76% seen once. V lost 9 bases and J 3 bases, leaving 21 bases between the germline ends. From germline, CDR1 is MNHGY and CDR2 SAAAGT. The CDR3 has 15 residues. Treatment reported: preoperative locoregional IRX-2 cytokine immunotherapy. Patients received preoperative, locoregional IRX-2 cytokine immunotherapy in a phase Ib study. These data come from a study of preoperative IRX-2 immunotherapy in early breast cancer.

The V and J genes are TRBV6-8 and TRBJ2-7; D tentatively reads TRBD1 or TRBD2 (5 bases each). The sequence was collected from a human donor with breast cancer. The sample in question was tumor tissue, obtained before IRX-2 immunotherapy. The CDR3 protein is CARGRWGGDNYEQYF. The CDR3 region has the DNA TGTGCCAGGGGACGGTGGGGCGGTGACAACTACGAGCAGTACTTC.